A single sample gave rise to the 4 T cell receptor beta chains below, sequenced in a study of shared clonotypes between healthy human individuals (dated by TCRdb to the early 2020s). Libraries were made using the immunoSEQ multiplex PCR assay. TCRdb retrieved this table from immuneACCESS and kept in-frame rearrangements only. Not all clones are present; in checked studies, unresolved V genes account for under half, and no reason is known for the remainder. The sample records approximately 2,300,000 clones, 92% of which are singletons. The ten largest account for 0.37% of the sample. Sequenced input: naive CD4+ T cells from PBMCs. In the paper's terms, the cell subset or site label means: CD45RA+ positively selected. The receptors were sampled from a man younger than 30 in good health. Some clones in this sample may be carry-over from other donors' samples.

V and J are TRBV5-5 and TRBJ1-5; D gene unclear. V was shortened by 0 bases and J by 0 bases, with 13 bases between the two germline ends. Germline values: CDR1 SGHKS, CDR2 YYEKEE (reference sequence). This CDR3 spans 17 amino acids. The CDR3 DNA reads TGTGCCAGCAGCTTGGAGGAACCGTTTTATAGCAATCAGCCCCAGCATTTT. This encodes CASSLEEPFYSNQPQHF.

This chain uses TRBV28 with TRBJ2-5; D remains ambiguous. Germline CDR1 reads MDHEN; CDR2 reads SYDVKM. V was trimmed by 2 bases and J by 6 bases, leaving 7 bases between them. There are 12 residues in the CDR3. The CDR3 nucleotides are TGTGCCAGCAGTTTACCCGACCAGACCCAGTACTTC. Protein sequence: CASSLPDQTQYF. The full variable domain, in which reference TRBV28 and TRBJ2-5 provide the parts outside the CDR3, is DVKVTQSSRYLVKRTGEKVFLECVQDMDHENMFWYRQDPGLGLRLIYFSYDVKMKEKGDIPEGYSVSREKKERFSLILESASTNQTSMYLCASSLPDQTQYFGPGTRLLVL.

This clone was picked up a small number of times. Other DNA sequences in this specimen translate into the identical CDR3. V gene TRBV9 combines with J gene TRBJ2-3; D not certain. V was pared by 0 bases and J by 3 bases, with 2 bases between. The CDR3 sequence is 12 residues long. Germline CDR1 and CDR2: SGDLS and YYNGEE. The CDR3 region is CASSVATDTQYF. In nucleotides, the CDR3 is TGTGCCAGCAGCGTAGCGACAGATACGCAGTATTTT.

J is TRBJ2-1 and V is TRBV21-1; the table's D call of TRBD2 was not tested on the DNA. TRBV21-1 is classified as a pseudogene. The CDR3 extends over 16 amino acids. In nucleotides, the CDR3 is TGTGCCAGCAGCAAAGCCAGGACTAGCGGAAACAATGAGCAGTTCTTC. Its protein product is CASSKARTSGNNEQFF.